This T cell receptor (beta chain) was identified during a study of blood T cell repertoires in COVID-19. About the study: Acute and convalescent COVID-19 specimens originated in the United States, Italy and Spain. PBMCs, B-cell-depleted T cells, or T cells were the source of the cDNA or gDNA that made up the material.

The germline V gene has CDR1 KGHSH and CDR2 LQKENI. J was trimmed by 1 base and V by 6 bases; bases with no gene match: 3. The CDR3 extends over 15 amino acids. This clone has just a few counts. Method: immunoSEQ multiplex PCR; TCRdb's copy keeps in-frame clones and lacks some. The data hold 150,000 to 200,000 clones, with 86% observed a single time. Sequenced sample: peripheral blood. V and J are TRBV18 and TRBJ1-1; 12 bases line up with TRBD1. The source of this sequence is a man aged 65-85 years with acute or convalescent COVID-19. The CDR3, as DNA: TGTGCCAGCTCCGGGACAGGGGGCAAGAACACTGAAGCTTTCTTT. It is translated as CASSGTGGKNTEAFF. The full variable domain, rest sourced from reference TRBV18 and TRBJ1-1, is NAGVMQNPRHLVRRRGQEARLRCSPMKGHSHVYWYRQLPEEGLKFMVYLQKENIIDESGMPKERFSAEFPKEGPSILRIQQVVRGDSAAYFCASSGTGGKNTEAFFGQGTRLTVV.